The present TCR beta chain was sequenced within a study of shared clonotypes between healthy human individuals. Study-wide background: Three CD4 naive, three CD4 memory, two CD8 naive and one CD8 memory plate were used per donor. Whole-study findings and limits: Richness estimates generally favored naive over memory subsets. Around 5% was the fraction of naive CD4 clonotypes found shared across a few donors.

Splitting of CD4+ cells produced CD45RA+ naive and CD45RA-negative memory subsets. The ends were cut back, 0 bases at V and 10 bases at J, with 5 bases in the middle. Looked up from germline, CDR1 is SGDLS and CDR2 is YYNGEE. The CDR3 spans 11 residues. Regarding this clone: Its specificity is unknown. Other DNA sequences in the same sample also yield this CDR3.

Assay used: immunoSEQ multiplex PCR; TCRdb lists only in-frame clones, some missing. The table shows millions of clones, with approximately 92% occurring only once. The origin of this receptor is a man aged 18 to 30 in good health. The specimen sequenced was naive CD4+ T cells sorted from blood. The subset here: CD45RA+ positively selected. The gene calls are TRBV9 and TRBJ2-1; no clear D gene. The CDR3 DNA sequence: TGTGCCAGCAGCGTAGTGGGGGAGCAGTTCTTC. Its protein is CASSVVGEQFF.